Sequencing of this T cell receptor (beta chain) was carried out in a study of T cells in Graves' hyperthyroidism and ophthalmopathy. This CDR3 comprises 14 residues. Germline V lookup: CDR1 SEHNR, CDR2 FQNEAQ (reference sequence). Trimming removed 5 bases from V and 2 bases from J, with 13 bases in between. Amplification of TCR beta CDR3 regions used RNA as the template. A set of HTBI primers served as the primers for a first-round RT-PCR of the TCR CDR3. TCRdb passed the multiplex PCR reads through MiXCR, listing each CDR3 protein once. Of some 800,000 distinct CDR3 sequences listed, 38% were seen once; the top ten hold approximately 10%. This clonotype was seen at least ten times.

This clonotype originated in a young man with Graves' hyperthyroidism. The chain combines TRBV7-9 with TRBJ2-7, with a weak D call TRBD1 (5 bases). The sample taken for sequencing was blood. The CDR3 here is CASSTNGQTYEQYF. The CDR3 bases are TGTGCCAGCAGCACAAACGGACAAACCTACGAGCAGTACTTC.